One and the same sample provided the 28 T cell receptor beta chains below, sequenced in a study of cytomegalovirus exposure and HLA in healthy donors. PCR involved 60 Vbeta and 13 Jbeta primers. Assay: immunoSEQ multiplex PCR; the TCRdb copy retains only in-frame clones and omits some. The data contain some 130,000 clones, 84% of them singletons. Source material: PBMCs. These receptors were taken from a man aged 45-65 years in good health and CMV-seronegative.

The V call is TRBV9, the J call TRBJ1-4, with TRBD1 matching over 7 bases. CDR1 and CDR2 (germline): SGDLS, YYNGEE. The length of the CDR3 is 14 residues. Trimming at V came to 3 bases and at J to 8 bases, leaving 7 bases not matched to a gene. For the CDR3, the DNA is TGTGCCAGCAGCGGGGACAGCTTGGGGGAAAAACTGTTTTTT. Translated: CASSGDSLGEKLFF.

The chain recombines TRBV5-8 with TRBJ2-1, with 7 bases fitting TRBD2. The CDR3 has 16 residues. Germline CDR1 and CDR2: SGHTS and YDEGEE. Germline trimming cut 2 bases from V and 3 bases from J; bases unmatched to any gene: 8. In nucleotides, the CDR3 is TGTGCCAGCAGCTTCCCACGTGGGGGGGGCTACAATGAGCAGTTCTTC. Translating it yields CASSFPRGGGYNEQFF.

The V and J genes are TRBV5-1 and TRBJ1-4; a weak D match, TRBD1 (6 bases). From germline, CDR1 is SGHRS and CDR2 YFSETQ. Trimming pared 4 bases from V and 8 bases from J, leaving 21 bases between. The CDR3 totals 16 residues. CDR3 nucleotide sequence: TGCGCCAGCAGCATCAACCCCTCAGGGGTTGGGGAAAAACTGTTTTTT. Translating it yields CASSINPSGVGEKLFF.

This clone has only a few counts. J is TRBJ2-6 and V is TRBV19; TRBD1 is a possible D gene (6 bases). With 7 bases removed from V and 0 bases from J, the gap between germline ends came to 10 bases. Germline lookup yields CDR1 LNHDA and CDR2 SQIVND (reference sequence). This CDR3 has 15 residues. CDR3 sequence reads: CASKGGTSGANVLTF. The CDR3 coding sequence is TGTGCCAGTAAAGGGGGTACCTCTGGGGCCAACGTCCTGACTTTC.

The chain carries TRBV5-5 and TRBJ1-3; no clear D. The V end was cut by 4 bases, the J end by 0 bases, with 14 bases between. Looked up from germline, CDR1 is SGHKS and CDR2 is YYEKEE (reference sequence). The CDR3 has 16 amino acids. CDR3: CASSRGGLLSGNTIYF. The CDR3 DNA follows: TGTGCCAGCAGCCGAGGAGGGCTCCTCTCTGGAAACACCATATATTTT.

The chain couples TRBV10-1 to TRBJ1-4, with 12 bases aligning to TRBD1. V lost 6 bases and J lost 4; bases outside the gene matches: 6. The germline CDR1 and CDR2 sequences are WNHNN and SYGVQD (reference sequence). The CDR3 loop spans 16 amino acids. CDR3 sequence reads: CASSPRDRGHNEKLFF. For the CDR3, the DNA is TGCGCCAGCAGCCCCCGGGACAGGGGGCATAATGAAAAACTGTTTTTT.

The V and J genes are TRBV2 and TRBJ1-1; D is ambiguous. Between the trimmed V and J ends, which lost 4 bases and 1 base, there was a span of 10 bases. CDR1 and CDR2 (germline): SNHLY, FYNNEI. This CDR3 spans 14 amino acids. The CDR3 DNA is TGTGCCAGCAGTGGGTTGGGAGGGAACACTGAAGCTTTCTTT. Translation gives CASSGLGGNTEAFF.

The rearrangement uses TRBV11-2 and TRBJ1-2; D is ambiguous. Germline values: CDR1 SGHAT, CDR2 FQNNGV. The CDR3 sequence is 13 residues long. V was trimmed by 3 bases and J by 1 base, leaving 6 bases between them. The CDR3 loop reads CASSFGDNYGYTF. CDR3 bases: TGTGCCAGCAGCTTCGGAGATAACTATGGCTACACCTTC.

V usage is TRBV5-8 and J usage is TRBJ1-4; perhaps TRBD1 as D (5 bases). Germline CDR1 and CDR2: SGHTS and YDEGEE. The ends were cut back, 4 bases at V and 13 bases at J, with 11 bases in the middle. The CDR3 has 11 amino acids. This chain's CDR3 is CASSILTGLFF. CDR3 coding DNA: TGTGCCAGCAGCATACTTACAGGACTGTTTTTT. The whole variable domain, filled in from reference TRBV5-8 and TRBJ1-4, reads EAGVTQSPTHLIKTRGQQATLRCSPISGHTSVYWYQQALGLGLQFLLWYDEGEERNRGNFPPRFSGRQFPNYSSELNVNALELEDSALYLCASSILTGLFFGSGTQLSVL.

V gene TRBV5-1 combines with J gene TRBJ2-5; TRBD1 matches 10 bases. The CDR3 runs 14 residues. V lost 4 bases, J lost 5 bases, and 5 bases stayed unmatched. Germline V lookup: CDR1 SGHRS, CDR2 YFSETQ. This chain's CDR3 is CASSIGTGEETQYF. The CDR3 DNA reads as TGCGCCAGCAGCATCGGGACAGGGGAGGAGACCCAGTACTTC. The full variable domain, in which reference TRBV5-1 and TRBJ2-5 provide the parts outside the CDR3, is KAGVTQTPRYLIKTRGQQVTLSCSPISGHRSVSWYQQTPGQGLQFLFEYFSETQRNKGNFPGRFSGRQFSNSRSEMNVSTLELGDSALYLCASSIGTGEETQYFGPGTRLLVL.

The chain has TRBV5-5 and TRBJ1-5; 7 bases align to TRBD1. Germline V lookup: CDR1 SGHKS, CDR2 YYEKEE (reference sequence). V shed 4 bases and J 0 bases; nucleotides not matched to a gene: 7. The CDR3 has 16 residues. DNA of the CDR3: TGTGCCAGCAGCGGACCGGGACAGTATAGCAATCAGCCCCAGCATTTT. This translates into CASSGPGQYSNQPQHF. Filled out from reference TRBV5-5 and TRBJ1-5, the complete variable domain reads DAGVTQSPTHLIKTRGQQVTLRCSPISGHKSVSWYQQVLGQGPQFIFQYYEKEERGRGNFPDRFSARQFPNYSSELNVNALLLGDSALYLCASSGPGQYSNQPQHFGDGTRLSIL.

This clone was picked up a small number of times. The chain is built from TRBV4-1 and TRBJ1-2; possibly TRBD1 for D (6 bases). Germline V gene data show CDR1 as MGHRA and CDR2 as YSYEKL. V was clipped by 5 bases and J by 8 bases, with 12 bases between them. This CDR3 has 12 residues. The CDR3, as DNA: TGCGCCAGCAGCTCCCCAGGGGACGGCTACACCTTC. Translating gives CASSSPGDGYTF.

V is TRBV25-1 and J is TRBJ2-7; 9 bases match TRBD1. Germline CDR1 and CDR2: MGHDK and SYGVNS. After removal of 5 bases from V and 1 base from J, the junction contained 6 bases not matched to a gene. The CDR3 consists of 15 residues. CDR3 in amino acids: CASSPEGTGSYEQYF. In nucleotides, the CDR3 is TGTGCCAGCAGTCCAGAAGGGACAGGGTCCTACGAGCAGTACTTC.

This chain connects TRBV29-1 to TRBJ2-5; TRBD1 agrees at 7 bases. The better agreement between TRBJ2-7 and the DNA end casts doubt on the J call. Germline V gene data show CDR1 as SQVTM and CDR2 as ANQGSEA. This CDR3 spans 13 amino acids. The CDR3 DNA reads TGCAGCGTTGATGAGACAGGGAACGACGAGCAGTACTTC. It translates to CSVDETGNDEQYF.

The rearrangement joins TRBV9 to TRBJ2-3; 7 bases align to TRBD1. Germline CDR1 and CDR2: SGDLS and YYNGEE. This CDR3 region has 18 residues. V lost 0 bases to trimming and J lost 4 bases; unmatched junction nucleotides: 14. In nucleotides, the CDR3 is TGTGCCAGCAGCGTAGATCTTAAACCTCCGGGACAGTCAGATACGCAGTATTTT. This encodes CASSVDLKPPGQSDTQYF.

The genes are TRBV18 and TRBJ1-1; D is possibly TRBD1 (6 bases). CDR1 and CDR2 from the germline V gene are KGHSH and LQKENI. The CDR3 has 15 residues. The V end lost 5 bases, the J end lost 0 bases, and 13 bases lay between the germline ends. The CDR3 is CASSSRTELNTEAFF. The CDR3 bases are TGTGCCAGCTCATCCAGGACAGAACTGAACACTGAAGCTTTCTTT. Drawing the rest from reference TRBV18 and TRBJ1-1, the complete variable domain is NAGVMQNPRHLVRRRGQEARLRCSPMKGHSHVYWYRQLPEEGLKFMVYLQKENIIDESGMPKERFSAEFPKEGPSILRIQQVVRGDSAAYFCASSSRTELNTEAFFGQGTRLTVV.

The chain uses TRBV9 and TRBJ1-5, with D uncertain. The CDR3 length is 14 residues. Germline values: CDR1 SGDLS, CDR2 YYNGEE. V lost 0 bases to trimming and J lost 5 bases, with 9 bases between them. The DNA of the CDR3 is TGTGCCAGCAGCGTAGGGTCGGGAGATCAGCCCCAGCATTTT. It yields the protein CASSVGSGDQPQHF.

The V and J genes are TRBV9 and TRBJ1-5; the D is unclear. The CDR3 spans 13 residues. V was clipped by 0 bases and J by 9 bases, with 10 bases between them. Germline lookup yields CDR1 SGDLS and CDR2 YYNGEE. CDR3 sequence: CASSVANSGPQHF. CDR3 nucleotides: TGTGCCAGCAGCGTAGCCAATAGCGGGCCCCAGCATTTT.

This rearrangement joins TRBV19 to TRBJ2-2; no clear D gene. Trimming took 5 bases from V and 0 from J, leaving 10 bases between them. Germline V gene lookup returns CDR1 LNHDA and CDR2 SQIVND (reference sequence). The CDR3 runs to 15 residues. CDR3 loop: CASSLQSTNTGELFF. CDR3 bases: TGTGCCAGTAGTTTACAGTCCACGAACACCGGGGAGCTGTTTTTT. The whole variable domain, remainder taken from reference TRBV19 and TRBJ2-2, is DGGITQSPKYLFRKEGQNVTLSCEQNLNHDAMYWYRQDPGQGLRLIYYSQIVNDFQKGDIAEGYSVSREKKESFPLTVTSAQKNPTAFYLCASSLQSTNTGELFFGEGSRLTVL.

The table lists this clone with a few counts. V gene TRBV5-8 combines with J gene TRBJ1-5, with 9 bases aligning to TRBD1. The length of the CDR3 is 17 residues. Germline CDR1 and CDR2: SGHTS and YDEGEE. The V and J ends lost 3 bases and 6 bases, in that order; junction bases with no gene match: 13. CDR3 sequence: CASSSRDRAFLRQPQHF. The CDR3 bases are TGTGCCAGCAGCTCCCGGGACAGGGCTTTCCTACGTCAGCCCCAGCATTTT.

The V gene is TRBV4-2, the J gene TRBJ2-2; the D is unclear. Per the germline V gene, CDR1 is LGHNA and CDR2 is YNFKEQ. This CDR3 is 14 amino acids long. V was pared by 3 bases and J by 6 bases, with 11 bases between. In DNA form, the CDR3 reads TGTGCCAGCAGCCACGGCCTAGAATCCGGGGAGCTGTTTTTT. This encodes CASSHGLESGELFF.

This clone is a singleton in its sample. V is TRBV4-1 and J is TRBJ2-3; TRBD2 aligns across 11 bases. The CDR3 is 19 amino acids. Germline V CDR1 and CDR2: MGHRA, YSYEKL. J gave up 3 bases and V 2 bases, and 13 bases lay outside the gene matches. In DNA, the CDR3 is TGCGCCAGCAGCCAAAGGGCGGGGCCGACTAGCGGGGAAACAGATACGCAGTATTTT. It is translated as CASSQRAGPTSGETDTQYF.

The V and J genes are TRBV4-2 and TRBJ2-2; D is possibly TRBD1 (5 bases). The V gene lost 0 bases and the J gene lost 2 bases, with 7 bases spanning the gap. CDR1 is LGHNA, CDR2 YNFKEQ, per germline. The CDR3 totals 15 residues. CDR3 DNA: TGTGCCAGCAGCCAAGAATGGACAAACACCGGGGAGCTGTTTTTT. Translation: CASSQEWTNTGELFF.

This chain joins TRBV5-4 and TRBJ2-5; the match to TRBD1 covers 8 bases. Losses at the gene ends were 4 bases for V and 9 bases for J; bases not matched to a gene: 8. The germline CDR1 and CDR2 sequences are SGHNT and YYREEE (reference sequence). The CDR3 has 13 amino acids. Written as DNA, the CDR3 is TGTGCCAGCAGCCCCCCCGGACAGGGTCCCCAGTACTTC. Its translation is CASSPPGQGPQYF.

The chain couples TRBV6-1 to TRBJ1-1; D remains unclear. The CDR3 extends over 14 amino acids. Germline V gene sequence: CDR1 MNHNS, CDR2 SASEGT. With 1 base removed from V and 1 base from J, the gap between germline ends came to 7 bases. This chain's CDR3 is CASSEVAANTEAFF. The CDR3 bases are TGTGCCAGCAGTGAAGTGGCGGCGAACACTGAAGCTTTCTTT.

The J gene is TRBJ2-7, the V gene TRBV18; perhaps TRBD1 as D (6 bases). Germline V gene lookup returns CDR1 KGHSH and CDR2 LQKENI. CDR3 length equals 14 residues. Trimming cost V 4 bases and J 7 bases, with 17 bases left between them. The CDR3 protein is CASSLTAGAREQYF. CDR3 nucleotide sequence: TGTGCCAGCTCACTCACGGCAGGGGCGAGGGAGCAGTACTTC.

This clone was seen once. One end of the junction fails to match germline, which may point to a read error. The CDR3 nucleotides are TGTGCTAGCAGCCCTAGTTCCAGTCAAGAGACCCAGTACTTC. This codes for CASSPSSSQETQYF. This sequence joins TRBV7-7 and TRBJ2-5; D unresolved. There are 14 residues in the CDR3. CDR1 is SSHAT, CDR2 FNYEAQ, per germline (reference sequence).

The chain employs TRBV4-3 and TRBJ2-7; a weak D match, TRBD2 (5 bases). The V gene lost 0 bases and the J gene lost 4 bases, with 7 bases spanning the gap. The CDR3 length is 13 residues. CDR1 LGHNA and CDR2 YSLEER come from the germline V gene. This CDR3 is CASSQDAGYEQYF. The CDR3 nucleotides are TGCGCCAGCAGCCAAGATGCGGGTTACGAGCAGTACTTC.